Following are 19 T cell receptor beta chains from one sample sequenced in a study of monozygotic twins with inflammatory bowel disease. Following a re-call of the 5' RACE reads, TCRdb has one entry per CDR3 protein and lacks DNA. The specimen's table records 350,000 to 500,000 distinct CDR3 sequences. Material for sequencing was blood. These receptors were taken from a human donor with ulcerative colitis or Crohn's disease, or a healthy co-twin of an affected twin (not recorded which).

The chain recombines TRBV28 with TRBJ2-1; checking the TCRdb D call of TRBD1 is not possible without DNA. This CDR3 comprises 16 residues. Germline CDR1 is MDHEN and CDR2 is SYDVKM. The CDR3 spells CASSSFGAGSYNEQFF.

V gene TRBV7-2 combines with J gene TRBJ1-5. There are 15 residues in the CDR3. Germline lookup yields CDR1 SGHTA and CDR2 FQGNSA. The CDR3 sequence: CASSLGGPQEMTQHF.

The rearrangement links TRBV28 to TRBJ2-1; TCRdb's D call, TRBD2, is unchecked because there is no DNA. Germline V gene data show CDR1 as MDHEN and CDR2 as SYDVKM. This CDR3 is built from 19 residues. The CDR3 reads CASSQSHTSGRPDLNEQFF.

This chain uses TRBV9 with TRBJ2-1; TCRdb lists TRBD1, though no DNA is available to test this call. This CDR3 contains 16 residues. The germline CDR1 and CDR2 sequences are SGDLS and YYNGEE. CDR3 sequence reads: CASSVTGTGPYNEQFF.

The J gene is TRBJ2-1, the V gene TRBV2; TCRdb's D call of TRBD2 is untestable without DNA. There are 11 residues in the CDR3. Germline V gives CDR1 SNHLY, CDR2 FYNNEI. The CDR3 sequence: CASTFDYPQLF.

The V and J genes are TRBV5-1 and TRBJ2-3; as DNA is missing, the TRBD2 call by TCRdb cannot be tested. This CDR3 has 15 amino acids. Looked up from germline, CDR1 is SGHRS and CDR2 is YFSETQ. The CDR3 loop is CASSFRPGEADTQYF.

This chain uses TRBV5-1 with TRBJ2-1; the D gene TCRdb calls, TRBD2, cannot be checked with no DNA. The CDR3 runs to 14 residues. The V gene's germline CDR1 is SGHRS and CDR2 YFSETQ. CDR3 region: CASSEPSTGGEQFF.

This chain joins TRBV7-9 and TRBJ2-3; TCRdb returns TRBD2, unconfirmable since there is no DNA. The V gene's germline CDR1 is SEHNR and CDR2 FQNEAQ (reference sequence). The CDR3 runs to 16 residues. CDR3 loop: CASSLGLAGDTDTQYF.

V gene TRBV28 combines with J gene TRBJ1-2; the D call of TRBD1 rests on TCRdb alone, since no DNA is present to check it. The CDR3 runs 14 residues. The germline V gene has CDR1 MDHEN and CDR2 SYDVKM. CDR3 amino acids: CASSLSRTGGDYTF.

V gene TRBV7-2 combines with J gene TRBJ2-7; without DNA, the TCRdb call of TRBD1 cannot be checked. The CDR3 sequence is 14 residues long. Germline loops: CDR1 SGHTA, CDR2 FQGNSA. CDR3 in amino acids: CASSYLQGPYEQYF.

The J gene is TRBJ2-1, the V gene TRBV4-2; the D call of TRBD2 rests on TCRdb alone, since no DNA is present to check it. The germline V gene encodes CDR1 LGHNA and CDR2 YNFKEQ. This CDR3 comprises 20 residues. The CDR3 is CASSQEIVSGSGRARNEQFF.

This chain uses TRBV10-3 with TRBJ1-1; TCRdb lists TRBD1, though no DNA is available to test this call. Germline V CDR1 and CDR2: ENHRY, SYGVKD. The length of the CDR3 is 17 residues. The CDR3 sequence: CAISEIQDRFGAGEAFF.

The chain uses TRBV4-2 and TRBJ2-3. The germline V gene has CDR1 LGHNA and CDR2 YNFKEQ. The CDR3 is 15 residues long. CDR3 protein: CASSQDQRVTDTQYF.

CDR3 protein: CASSWATGNEQFF. The V and J genes are TRBV7-2 and TRBJ2-1; TCRdb gives TRBD1 as the D gene, but with no DNA this cannot be confirmed. CDR1 is SGHTA, CDR2 FQGNSA, per germline. This CDR3 comprises 13 residues.

The J gene is TRBJ2-1, the V gene TRBV11-2; the TRBD1 assignment by TCRdb is unverifiable without DNA. The germline CDR1 and CDR2 sequences are SGHAT and FQNNGV. There are 15 residues in the CDR3. CDR3 sequence: CASSLIVGGLNEQFF.

The chain has TRBV11-2 and TRBJ2-3; TCRdb picks TRBD2, but there is no DNA to check that call. Per the germline V gene, CDR1 is SGHAT and CDR2 is FQNNGV. The CDR3 runs 19 residues. The CDR3 spells CASSLGVSGTSGNPDTQYF.

The J gene is TRBJ1-5, the V gene TRBV2. This CDR3 has 13 amino acids. From germline, CDR1 is SNHLY and CDR2 FYNNEI. The CDR3 is CATKAYSNQPQHF.

The V gene is TRBV7-2, the J gene TRBJ2-1. This CDR3 comprises 11 residues. Germline CDR1 and CDR2: SGHTA and FQGNSA. CDR3 sequence: CASSLMERQFF.

The chain has TRBV7-8 and TRBJ2-7. The germline gives CDR1 SGHVS, CDR2 FQNEAQ. The CDR3 contains 14 residues. The CDR3 spells CASSEAGFSYEQYF.